These 21 T cell receptor beta chains originate from one sample sequenced in a study of T cell responses to AZD1222 COVID-19 vaccine. The method was immunoSEQ multiplex PCR; TCRdb's version includes in-frame clones alone and lacks a portion of them. This sample yields 70,000 to 95,000 clones, of which roughly nine tenths are seen a single time; approximately 3% belongs to the top ten. The sequencing used peripheral blood, collected on day 0 of MenACWY control vaccination. These TCRs come from an adult in good health.

This clone was recorded once. V gene TRBV7-2 combines with J gene TRBJ1-4; D remains ambiguous. Germline CDR1 reads SGHTA; CDR2 reads FQGNSA. V was cut by 5 bases and J by 0 bases, with 10 bases left in between. This CDR3 spans 15 amino acids. The CDR3 sequence: CASSSKAATNEKLFF. Here the CDR3 DNA reads TGTGCCAGCAGCAGTAAGGCAGCAACTAATGAAAAACTGTTTTTT.

V gene TRBV14 combines with J gene TRBJ1-4; D might be TRBD1 (5 bases). Germline CDR1 is SGHDN and CDR2 is FVKESK. V lost 4 bases and J 7 bases, leaving 10 bases between the germline ends. This CDR3 has 13 residues. The CDR3 DNA sequence: TGTGCCAGCAGCCTAGGGACGGCTGAAAAACTGTTTTTT. This translates into CASSLGTAEKLFF.

This clone came up a few times. V is TRBV7-3 and J is TRBJ1-1; the D is unclear. The V gene's germline CDR1 is SGHTA and CDR2 FQGTGA. V dropped 0 bases and J dropped 1 base, with 3 bases sitting between them. The length of the CDR3 is 13 residues. Written as DNA, the CDR3 is TGTGCCAGCAGCTTAACAAGGAACACTGAAGCTTTCTTT. Translated: CASSLTRNTEAFF.

The chain links TRBV9 to TRBJ1-1; D unclear. The CDR3 length is 14 residues. CDR1 and CDR2 (germline): SGDLS, YYNGEE. The V end lost 4 bases, the J end lost 2 bases, and 12 bases lay between the germline ends. The CDR3 here is CASSLQTHNTEAFF. The CDR3 coding sequence is TGTGCCAGCAGCTTACAGACACACAACACTGAAGCTTTCTTT.

The J gene is TRBJ1-5, the V gene TRBV6-5; 8 nucleotides align to TRBD1. CDR1 and CDR2 (germline): MNHEY, SVGAGI. The CDR3 length is 13 residues. The junction had 5 bases not matched to a gene; V was cut back by 6 bases and J by 7 bases. This chain's CDR3 is CASRTGEGQPQHF. The CDR3, as DNA: TGTGCCAGCAGGACAGGGGAGGGACAGCCCCAGCATTTT.

The rearrangement uses TRBV12-3 or TRBV12-4 and TRBJ2-7; unclear D gene. The CDR3 runs 13 residues. Trimming pared 5 bases from V and 0 bases from J, leaving 8 bases between. CDR3 region: CASSLGGSYEQYF. For the CDR3, the DNA is TGTGCCAGCAGTCTCGGTGGCTCCTACGAGCAGTACTTC.

This chain links TRBV7-9 with TRBJ1-5; D is unresolved. CDR3 length: 12 residues. CDR1 is SEHNR, CDR2 FQNEAQ, per germline (reference sequence). V lost 5 bases, J lost 5 bases, and 7 bases lay in between. The CDR3 region has the DNA TGTGCCAGCAGCGCAGAGGATCAGCCCCAGCATTTT. This translates into CASSAEDQPQHF.

J is TRBJ1-5 and V is TRBV7-2, with 9 bases that match TRBD1. CDR1 is SGHTA, CDR2 FQGNSA, per germline. J gave up 6 bases and V 2 bases, and 5 bases lay outside the gene matches. The CDR3 contains 15 residues. CDR3: CASSLRGTGTQPQHF. The CDR3 DNA reads TGTGCCAGCAGCTTAAGGGGGACAGGGACTCAGCCCCAGCATTTT. Combining the CDR3 with reference TRBV7-2 and TRBJ1-5 gives the whole variable domain GAGVSQSPSNKVTEKGKDVELRCDPISGHTALYWYRQSLGQGLEFLIYFQGNSAPDKSGLPSDRFSAERTGGSVSTLTIQRTQQEDSAVYLCASSLRGTGTQPQHFGDGTRLSIL.

The chain couples TRBV4-1 to TRBJ1-1, with 7 bases lining up with TRBD1. The CDR3 is made up of 13 amino acids. CDR1 MGHRA and CDR2 YSYEKL come from the germline V gene. Trimming removed 6 bases from V and 1 base from J; junction bases left unmatched: 2. The CDR3 region is CASRRDRNTEAFF. CDR3 DNA: TGCGCCAGCAGGCGGGACAGGAACACTGAAGCTTTCTTT.

V usage is TRBV18 and J usage is TRBJ2-6, with D tentatively TRBD1 (5 bases). Germline V gene lookup returns CDR1 KGHSH and CDR2 LQKENI. The CDR3 has 15 residues. V lost 6 bases, J lost 2 bases, and 11 bases lay in between. The CDR3 spells CASSPEGAGANVLTF. The CDR3 region has the DNA TGTGCCAGCTCGCCGGAAGGGGCTGGGGCCAACGTCCTGACTTTC.

V gene TRBV2 combines with J gene TRBJ2-4; tentatively, D is TRBD2 (7 bases). The germline V gene has CDR1 SNHLY and CDR2 FYNNEI. CDR3 size: 16 residues. V lost 7 bases and J 2 bases, leaving 18 bases between the germline ends. As DNA, the CDR3 is TGTGCCAGCAATAGGGGGGGGCGGTGGACCAAAAACATTCAGTACTTC. It is translated as CASNRGGRWTKNIQYF.

This clone appeared once. This sequence joins TRBV5-1 and TRBJ2-5, with D unclear. This CDR3 has 12 amino acids. V lost 4 bases and J lost 5, with 9 bases in between. The germline gives CDR1 SGHRS, CDR2 YFSETQ. The CDR3 region has the DNA TGCGCCAGCAGCCCTACTCCGGAGACCCAGTACTTC. Its protein product is CASSPTPETQYF.

The rearrangement uses TRBV27 and TRBJ2-1; tentative D call: TRBD1 (5 bases). Per the germline V gene, CDR1 is MNHEY and CDR2 is SMNVEV (reference sequence). CDR3 length equals 14 residues. V lost 3 bases to trimming and J lost 3 bases, with 9 bases between them. The CDR3 reads CASSLAGHYNEQFF. CDR3 nucleotide sequence: TGTGCCAGCAGTTTGGCAGGGCACTACAATGAGCAGTTCTTC.

J is TRBJ1-2 and V is TRBV28; 7 bases fit TRBD1. J was trimmed by 2 bases and V by 6 bases; bases with no gene match: 3. The CDR3 is made up of 13 amino acids. Germline values: CDR1 MDHEN, CDR2 SYDVKM. The CDR3 sequence is CASSKGQNYGYTF. The CDR3 nucleotides are TGTGCCAGCAGCAAGGGACAGAACTATGGCTACACCTTC.

This chain links TRBV11-2 with TRBJ1-2; D is uncertain. Deletions cut 1 base from V and 4 bases from J, with 10 bases between. Germline V gene lookup returns CDR1 SGHAT and CDR2 FQNNGV. This CDR3 has 14 residues. The DNA of the CDR3 is TGTGCCAGCAGCTTAGTGTCCGCCTCCTATGGCTACACCTTC. This encodes CASSLVSASYGYTF. Complete variable domain (other parts from reference TRBV11-2 and TRBJ1-2): EAGVAQSPRYKIIEKRQSVAFWCNPISGHATLYWYQQILGQGPKLLIQFQNNGVVDDSQLPKDRFSAERLKGVDSTLKIQPAKLEDSAVYLCASSLVSASYGYTFGSGTRLTVV.

This clone was observed once. CDR3 nucleotide sequence: TGTGCCAGCAGTTTGAGTCGAGAGCTCCAGCATTTT. Protein: CASSLSRELQHF. V and J are TRBV12-3 or TRBV12-4 and TRBJ1-5, with no clear D. Trimming shortened V by 3 bases and J by 12 bases, and 12 bases separated the two germline ends. The CDR3 covers 12 residues.

The rearrangement uses TRBV7-6 and TRBJ1-1, with 8 nucleotides matching TRBD1. J was trimmed by 1 base and V by 5 bases; bases with no gene match: 15. The CDR3 covers 18 residues. Per the germline V gene, CDR1 is SGHVS and CDR2 is FNYEAQ. The CDR3 sequence: CASSASRTGRGWNTEAFF. As DNA, the CDR3 is TGTGCCAGCAGCGCTTCCAGGACAGGGAGAGGTTGGAACACTGAAGCTTTCTTT.

The chain joins TRBV3-1 (or the pseudogene TRBV3-2) to TRBJ2-1; unclear D gene. Per the germline V gene, CDR1 is LGHDT and CDR2 is YNNKEL (reference sequence). This CDR3 has 13 residues. V shed 4 bases and J shed 4 bases, with 8 bases lying between them. The CDR3 protein is CASSPKAYNEQFF. The CDR3 nucleotides are TGTGCCAGCAGCCCTAAGGCTTACAATGAGCAGTTCTTC.

This sequence joins TRBV4-2 and TRBJ1-4; 7 nucleotides line up with TRBD1. Looked up from germline, CDR1 is LGHNA and CDR2 is YNFKEQ. V dropped 4 bases and J dropped 5; count of bases not matched to a gene: 7. The CDR3 loop spans 15 amino acids. In DNA, the CDR3 is TGTGCCAGCAGCCCAGAGGACAGGCGGAATGAAAAACTGTTTTTT. Translating gives CASSPEDRRNEKLFF.

This chain joins TRBV30 and TRBJ1-5; D gene unclear. This CDR3 has 15 residues. Germline-derived CDR1 and CDR2 are GTSNPN and SVGIG (reference sequence). V shed 0 bases and J shed 1 base, with 10 bases lying between them. CDR3 in DNA: TGTGCCTGGAGTGTCAAACGGATAAGCAATCAGCCCCAGCATTTT. This translates into CAWSVKRISNQPQHF.

The rearrangement links TRBV3-1 (or the pseudogene TRBV3-2) to TRBJ2-1, with 13 bases fitting TRBD2. The CDR3 spans 16 residues. In germline, CDR1 is LGHDT, CDR2 YNNKEL (reference sequence). With V trimmed by 4 bases and J by 9 bases, 9 bases remained unmatched. CDR3 nucleotides: TGTGCCAGCAGCCCCACTAGCGGGGGGGCCATGGGTGAGCAGTTCTTC. Protein product: CASSPTSGGAMGEQFF.